The 23 T cell receptor beta chains reported below all come from one sample, sequenced in a study of T cells in localized non-small cell lung cancer. TCRdb's table, derived via immunoSEQ multiplex PCR, lists solely in-frame clones and lacks some. The sample holds tens of thousands of clones, roughly four fifths seen once. Sample: peripheral blood, taken before any cancer treatment. These receptors came from an older female donor with stage I lung adenocarcinoma.

V gene TRBV2 combines with J gene TRBJ2-5; TRBD1 agrees at 7 bases. The trim removed 5 bases at V and 2 bases at J, leaving 5 bases unmatched. The CDR3 sequence is 14 residues long. Looked up from germline, CDR1 is SNHLY and CDR2 is FYNNEI. The CDR3 reads CASSLQGVQETQYF. CDR3 coding DNA: TGTGCCAGCAGTCTTCAGGGGGTTCAAGAGACCCAGTACTTC.

J is TRBJ2-5 and V is TRBV2; TRBD1 aligns across 8 bases. CDR3 length: 13 amino acids. CDR1 and CDR2 (germline): SNHLY, FYNNEI. The V and J ends lost 7 bases and 7 bases, in that order; junction bases with no gene match: 8. CDR3 bases: TGTGCCAGCACCTCTGGACAGGGTGGGACCCAGTACTTC. Its translation: CASTSGQGGTQYF.

This clone appeared a single time. In nucleotides, the CDR3 is TGTGCCAGCAGTTCTGCGGGTGGTACCGGGGAGCTGTTTTTT. This sequence encodes CASSSAGGTGELFF. The gene calls are TRBV6-5 and TRBJ2-2; D perhaps matches TRBD2 (5 bases). V lost 4 bases to trimming and J lost 5 bases, with 11 bases between them. Germline V gives CDR1 MNHEY, CDR2 SVGAGI. The CDR3 totals 14 residues.

This clone was picked up one time. V and J are TRBV5-1 and TRBJ2-5; TRBD1 aligns across 9 bases. Germline values: CDR1 SGHRS, CDR2 YFSETQ. CDR3 length: 14 residues. Losses at the gene ends were 4 bases for V and 2 bases for J; bases not matched to a gene: 3. The CDR3 is CASSEGTGQETQYF. For the CDR3, the DNA is TGCGCCAGCAGCGAGGGGACAGGGCAAGAGACCCAGTACTTC.

The chain recombines TRBV7-9 with TRBJ2-5; the match to TRBD1 covers 8 bases. The J segment lost 5 bases and the V segment lost 5 bases, leaving 13 bases of the junction unmatched. Germline V lookup: CDR1 SEHNR, CDR2 FQNEAQ (reference sequence). The CDR3 is made up of 16 amino acids. The CDR3 protein is CASSPDRGPVGETQYF. In nucleotides, the CDR3 is TGTGCCAGCAGCCCTGACAGGGGCCCCGTTGGGGAGACCCAGTACTTC.

V is TRBV28 and J is TRBJ1-2; D unclear. This CDR3 region has 12 residues. Germline loops: CDR1 MDHEN, CDR2 SYDVKM. V gave up 6 bases and J gave up 5 bases, with 10 bases separating them. The CDR3 is CASSSLGYGYTF. CDR3 DNA sequence: TGTGCCAGCAGCTCTTTGGGTTATGGCTACACCTTC.

This clone was seen only once. V is TRBV2 and J is TRBJ2-3; D is uncertain. The ends were cut back, 2 bases at V and 5 bases at J, with 14 bases in the middle. Germline assignment: CDR1 SNHLY and CDR2 FYNNEI. The CDR3 totals 15 residues. The CDR3 sequence: CASSEPSTPRDTQYF. The CDR3 DNA reads as TGTGCCAGCAGTGAACCCTCGACCCCCAGAGATACGCAGTATTTT.

The rearrangement joins TRBV18 to TRBJ2-7; D remains unclear. This CDR3 contains 13 residues. CDR1 KGHSH and CDR2 LQKENI come from the germline V gene. With 0 bases removed from V and 4 bases from J, the gap between germline ends came to 7 bases. The CDR3 DNA reads TGTGCCAGCTCACCACCGGTTGTGTACGAGCAGTACTTC. Its translation is CASSPPVVYEQYF.

The chain joins TRBV23-1 to TRBJ2-3; 11 positions match TRBD2. TRBV23-1 is known as an ORF, though its function is uncertain. This CDR3 contains 18 residues. Unmatched junction bases numbered 9, after V lost 4 bases and J lost 0 bases. CDR3 coding DNA: TGCGCCAGCAGTCTCACTAGCGGGGGCGGGCTTAGCACAGATACGCAGTATTTT. It codes for CASSLTSGGGLSTDTQYF.

The chain employs TRBV18 and TRBJ2-3, with TRBD1 as a possible D gene (5 bases). V lost 2 bases, J lost 1 base, and 10 bases lay in between. Germline values: CDR1 KGHSH, CDR2 LQKENI. The CDR3 has 15 residues. CDR3 in amino acids: CASSPGALGTDTQYF. The DNA of the CDR3 is TGTGCCAGCTCACCAGGGGCGCTCGGCACAGATACGCAGTATTTT.

This chain links TRBV2 with TRBJ2-7; 10 nucleotides agree with TRBD2. CDR3 size: 14 residues. The V gene end was trimmed by 6 bases and the J gene end by 0 bases; junction bases not matched to a gene: 2. Per the germline V gene, CDR1 is SNHLY and CDR2 is FYNNEI. The CDR3 DNA reads TGTGCCAGCAGCGGACTAGCGGACTCCTACGAGCAGTACTTC. It translates to CASSGLADSYEQYF.

The V gene is TRBV7-8, the J gene TRBJ2-5; TRBD1 might be the D (5 bases). V was pared by 1 base and J by 4 bases, with 16 bases between. CDR1 and CDR2 (germline): SGHVS, FQNEAQ. There are 16 residues in the CDR3. CDR3 residues: CASSLGQGARRETQYF. CDR3 DNA sequence: TGTGCCAGCAGCTTAGGTCAAGGGGCGCGGAGAGAGACCCAGTACTTC.

The V call is TRBV19, the J call TRBJ1-3; D not certain. There are 15 residues in the CDR3. V lost 2 bases to trimming and J lost 3 bases, with 11 bases between them. Germline CDR1 is LNHDA and CDR2 is SQIVND (reference sequence). The CDR3 spells CASSISDGLGNTIYF. The CDR3, as DNA: TGTGCCAGTAGTATAAGCGACGGACTTGGAAACACCATATATTTT.

This clone has only one observation. The chain couples TRBV5-1 to TRBJ1-2; a weak D match, TRBD1 (5 bases). Germline loops: CDR1 SGHRS, CDR2 YFSETQ. The CDR3 runs to 12 residues. Trimming took 4 bases from V and 8 from J, leaving 12 bases between them. The CDR3 region is CASSTGQVGYTF. Here the CDR3 DNA reads TGCGCCAGCAGCACCGGACAAGTCGGCTACACCTTC.

This chain uses TRBV5-4 with TRBJ1-2, with a weak D call TRBD1 (6 bases). V was cut by 2 bases and J by 4 bases, with 15 bases left in between. Looked up from germline, CDR1 is SGHNT and CDR2 is YYREEE (reference sequence). The CDR3 has 15 residues. The CDR3 DNA is TGTGCCAGCAGCTTAGGAAAGGGGGAAGGCTATGGCTACACCTTC. Protein sequence: CASSLGKGEGYGYTF.

The chain carries TRBV30 and TRBJ1-5; D is perhaps TRBD1 (5 bases). The CDR3 extends over 13 amino acids. CDR1 is GTSNPN, CDR2 SVGIG, per germline (reference sequence). V was cut by 5 bases and J by 2 bases, with 10 bases left in between. CDR3 nucleotide sequence: TGTGCCTGGTGGCAGGGTGGCAATCAGCCCCAGCATTTT. Translated, it gives CAWWQGGNQPQHF.

The chain links TRBV30 to TRBJ2-3; D possibly matches TRBD1 or TRBD2 (6 bases each). Germline CDR1 is GTSNPN and CDR2 is SVGIG (reference sequence). CDR3 length: 14 amino acids. Trimming shortened V by 2 bases and J by 3 bases, and 12 bases separated the two germline ends. CDR3 residues: CAWSIGGGTDTQYF. CDR3 nucleotide sequence: TGTGCCTGGAGTATAGGAGGGGGGACAGATACGCAGTATTTT. Based on the CDR3 plus reference TRBV30 and TRBJ2-3, the full variable domain is SQTIHQWPATLVQPVGSPLSLECTVEGTSNPNLYWYRQAAGRGLQLLFYSVGIGQISSEVPQNLSASRPQDRQFILSSKKLLLSDSGFYLCAWSIGGGTDTQYFGPGTRLTVL.

The V and J genes are TRBV7-6 and TRBJ1-2; D call uncertain. V was clipped by 5 bases and J by 4 bases, with 17 bases between them. Germline CDR1 and CDR2: SGHVS and FNYEAQ. This CDR3 region has 15 residues. CDR3 DNA sequence: TGTGCCAGCAGCCCGCGGGAGGCAAACCCCTATGGCTACACCTTC. It encodes CASSPREANPYGYTF. Using reference TRBV7-6 and TRBJ1-2 for the parts outside the CDR3, the full variable domain is GAGVSQSPRYKVTKRGQDVALRCDPISGHVSLYWYRQALGQGPEFLTYFNYEAQQDKSGLPNDRFSAERPEGSISTLTIQRTEQRDSAMYRCASSPREANPYGYTFGSGTRLTVV.

In its sample, this clone was seen once. The rearrangement links TRBV9 to TRBJ1-4, with a possible D match to TRBD1 (5 bases). The CDR3 is 14 residues long. Trimming pared 4 bases from V and 7 bases from J, leaving 14 bases between. Germline-derived CDR1 and CDR2 are SGDLS and YYNGEE. CDR3: CASSSRGGGEKLFF. In DNA form, the CDR3 reads TGTGCCAGCAGCTCCCGGGGCGGGGGTGAAAAACTGTTTTTT.

The V call is TRBV19, the J call TRBJ1-3, with unresolved D. Germline values: CDR1 LNHDA, CDR2 SQIVND (reference sequence). The CDR3 length is 14 residues. Trimming cost V 7 bases and J 4 bases, with 14 bases left between them. The DNA of the CDR3 is TGTGCCAGTAAAGGTTCGGGTCAAGGAAACACCATATATTTT. Translating gives CASKGSGQGNTIYF.

CDR3 in amino acids: CATSRDVQETQYF. As DNA, the CDR3 is TGTGCCACCAGCAGAGATGTCCAAGAGACCCAGTACTTC. The rearrangement uses TRBV15 and TRBJ2-5; no firm D call. Germline V lookup: CDR1 LNHNV, CDR2 YYDKDF (reference sequence). Between the trimmed V and J ends, which lost 0 bases and 1 base, there was a span of 3 bases. The CDR3 covers 13 residues.

This chain joins TRBV7-9 and TRBJ1-3; tentative D call: TRBD1 (5 bases). Germline V gene data show CDR1 as SEHNR and CDR2 as FQNEAQ (reference sequence). Deletions cut 3 bases from V and 0 bases from J, with 12 bases between. This CDR3 contains 16 residues. The CDR3 coding sequence is TGTGCCAGCAGCTTTGACGACAGCCGCTCTGGAAACACCATATATTTT. Its protein product is CASSFDDSRSGNTIYF.

This clone was recorded only once. The V gene is TRBV5-1, the J gene TRBJ2-5; no clear D. The germline gives CDR1 SGHRS, CDR2 YFSETQ. This CDR3 comprises 16 residues. The V end was cut by 1 base, the J end by 4 bases, with 17 bases between. As DNA, the CDR3 is TGCGCCAGCAGCTTGTTGGGTGCGGCGTTACCAGAGACCCAGTACTTC. Amino acid sequence: CASSLLGAALPETQYF.